Listed here are 17 T cell receptor beta chains from one sample, sequenced in a study of CD8+CD57+ T cells in acquired aplastic anemia. Researchers used genomic DNA as the template to profile TCR beta VDJ and CDR3. TCRdb re-called the reads through MiXCR, storing one row per CDR3 protein. In the table there are hundreds of thousands of distinct CDR3 sequences, 60% to 80% of which are singletons. The sample was sorted CD4+, CD8+, or CD8+CD57+ T cells (not recorded which) from PBMCs. The receptors come from a human donor in good health, serving as a control.

J is TRBJ1-1 and V is TRBV2; no clear D gene. The V gene lost 6 bases and the J gene lost 1 base, with 15 bases spanning the gap. Germline CDR1 SNHLY, CDR2 FYNNEI. The CDR3 has 15 amino acids. CDR3 region: CASRSSARRNTEAFF. DNA of the CDR3: TGTGCCAGCAGATCCTCGGCACGGCGGAACACTGAAGCTTTCTTT.

Worth noting for this clonotype: The germline gene is not matched at one end of the junction; a read error may be the cause. The V call is TRBV5-1, the J call TRBJ2-3; D uncertain. The CDR3 totals 15 residues. CDR1 and CDR2 from the germline V gene are SGHRS and YFSETQ. This CDR3 is CASSMAPRRTDTQYF. The CDR3 region has the DNA TGTGCCAGCAGCATGGCTCCGCGCCGGACAGATACGCAGTATTTT.

This chain joins TRBV20-1 and TRBJ2-7, with D perhaps matching TRBD1 (5 bases). Trimming shortened V by 5 bases and J by 2 bases, and 10 bases separated the two germline ends. The CDR3 spans 12 residues. Germline CDR1 DFQATT, CDR2 SNEGSKA (reference sequence). Written as DNA, the CDR3 is TGCAGTGCTTTAGGACACCCCTACGAGCAGTACTTC. Translating gives CSALGHPYEQYF.

On this clonotype itself: A much larger clone differs by one base, so this may be a read error. The rearrangement joins TRBV12-5 to TRBJ1-1, with unresolved D. This CDR3 has 12 amino acids. Germline values: CDR1 LGHNT, CDR2 FRNRAP. In nucleotides, the CDR3 is TGTGCTAGTGCGATACGGAACGCTGAAGCTTTCTTT. It encodes CASAIRNAEAFF.

V is TRBV7-2 and J is TRBJ2-5, with D uncertain. V lost 6 bases to trimming and J lost 5 bases, with 31 bases between them. Per the germline V gene, CDR1 is SGHTA and CDR2 is FQGNSA. This CDR3 is 19 amino acids long. CDR3 region: CASRETRLNTEAFMETQYF. CDR3 DNA sequence: TGTGCCAGCAGGGAGACACGATTGAACACTGAAGCTTTCATGGAGACCCAGTACTTC.

The CDR3 nucleotides are TGTGCCAGCAGCTTGGGAGAGGACAATGAGCAGTTCTTC. Its translation is CASSLGEDNEQFF. The chain is built from TRBV5-4 and TRBJ2-1; no reliable D call. The germline V and J ends were trimmed by 0 bases and 5 bases, with 6 bases remaining between them. From germline, CDR1 is SGHNT and CDR2 YYREEE (reference sequence). The CDR3 length is 13 residues.

The chain recombines TRBV29-1 with TRBJ2-7; tentatively, D is TRBD2 (5 bases). CDR1 and CDR2 from the germline V gene are SQVTM and ANQGSEA. The CDR3 extends over 11 amino acids. Trimming removed 5 bases at V and 3 bases at J, with 8 bases between. The CDR3 here is CSVTGGYEQYF. The CDR3 nucleotides read TGCAGCGTTACCGGAGGCTACGAGCAGTACTTC.

In its sample, this clonotype was seen many times. The V and J genes are TRBV7-2 and TRBJ1-5; no reliable D call. Germline V gene lookup returns CDR1 SGHTA and CDR2 FQGNSA. Trimming pared 5 bases from V and 0 bases from J, leaving 8 bases between. This CDR3 is 14 amino acids long. The CDR3 DNA follows: TGTGCCAGCAGCGCCAGCAATAGCAATCAGCCCCAGCATTTT. It is translated as CASSASNSNQPQHF.

This chain links TRBV5-1 with TRBJ2-4; possible D gene TRBD1, 5 bases. The V end was cut by 1 base, the J end by 12 bases, with 14 bases between. The CDR3 totals 13 residues. In germline, CDR1 is SGHRS, CDR2 YFSETQ. CDR3 amino acids: CASSLTGENDQYF. The CDR3 coding sequence is TGCGCCAGCAGCTTGACAGGAGAGAATGATCAGTACTTC.

The rearrangement joins TRBV6-4 to TRBJ1-6; a possible D gene is TRBD1 (6 bases). CDR1 and CDR2 from the germline V gene are MRHNA and SNTAGT. CDR3 length: 14 amino acids. Trimming took 4 bases from V and 13 from J, leaving 17 bases between them. CDR3 sequence: CASSAGGSASPLHF. Here the CDR3 DNA reads TGTGCCAGCAGTGCTGGGGGCAGCGCTTCCCCCCTCCACTTT.

Regarding this clonotype: Germline and junction disagree at one end, which may indicate a read error. The gene calls are TRBV20-1 and TRBJ1-4; perhaps TRBD1 as D (6 bases). The CDR3 contains 15 residues. Germline CDR1 and CDR2: DFQATT and SNEGSKA (reference sequence). The CDR3 DNA reads TGCAGTGATAGAGATGGTAAGGGGGGGGATGAAAAACTGTTTTTT. Its protein product is CSDRDGKGGDEKLFF.

This clonotype has a count of ten or more. The chain has TRBV25-1 and TRBJ1-4, with 11 positions matching TRBD1. In germline, CDR1 is MGHDK, CDR2 SYGVNS. CDR3 length: 16 amino acids. The J segment lost 5 bases and the V segment lost 5 bases, leaving 7 bases of the junction unmatched. The DNA for the CDR3 is TGTGCCAGCAGTAAAGCTGGGACAGGGGGGAATGAAAAACTGTTTTTT. Translation gives CASSKAGTGGNEKLFF.

The rearrangement links TRBV6-1 to TRBJ1-1; the D gene is possibly TRBD1 (5 bases). This CDR3 spans 16 amino acids. The germline V gene has CDR1 MNHNS and CDR2 SASEGT. V lost 5 bases to trimming and J lost 0 bases, with 16 bases between them. DNA for the CDR3: TGTGCCAGCAGTCTCCCGGGGGGTGTAATGAACACTGAAGCTTTCTTT. Translated: CASSLPGGVMNTEAFF.

This rearrangement joins TRBV20-1 to TRBJ2-5; D not resolved. Germline CDR1 reads DFQATT; CDR2 reads SNEGSKA (reference sequence). The CDR3 is 14 amino acids. V was pared by 2 bases and J by 5 bases, with 15 bases between. The CDR3: CSARPDPLGETQYF. CDR3 nucleotide sequence: TGCAGTGCTAGACCTGACCCTTTGGGGGAGACCCAGTACTTC.

V gene TRBV7-9 combines with J gene TRBJ2-7; D is uncertain. The germline V gene has CDR1 SEHNR and CDR2 FQNEAQ (reference sequence). CDR3 length equals 14 residues. V was shortened by 5 bases and J by 5 bases, with 16 bases between the two germline ends. The CDR3 region is CASSVSRLADEQYF. DNA of the CDR3: TGTGCCAGCAGCGTGTCGCGACTCGCAGACGAGCAGTACTTC.

The CDR3 sequence is CASSEGTPGQREQYF. The CDR3 nucleotides read TGTGCCAGCAGCGAAGGGACACCCGGGCAAAGGGAGCAGTACTTC. The V gene is TRBV9, the J gene TRBJ2-7, with D maybe TRBD1 (6 bases). The ends were cut back, 3 bases at V and 7 bases at J, with 20 bases in the middle. Germline V gives CDR1 SGDLS, CDR2 YYNGEE. There are 15 residues in the CDR3.

This clonotype was recorded many times. The genes are TRBV7-2 and TRBJ2-7, with D perhaps matching TRBD2 (7 bases). Trimming removed 10 bases from V and 5 bases from J, with 18 bases in between. Germline loops: CDR1 SGHTA, CDR2 FQGNSA. The CDR3 extends over 13 amino acids. DNA for the CDR3: TGTGCCACCTCCCCGGGGGGCACACACGAGCAGTACTTC. Protein sequence: CATSPGGTHEQYF.